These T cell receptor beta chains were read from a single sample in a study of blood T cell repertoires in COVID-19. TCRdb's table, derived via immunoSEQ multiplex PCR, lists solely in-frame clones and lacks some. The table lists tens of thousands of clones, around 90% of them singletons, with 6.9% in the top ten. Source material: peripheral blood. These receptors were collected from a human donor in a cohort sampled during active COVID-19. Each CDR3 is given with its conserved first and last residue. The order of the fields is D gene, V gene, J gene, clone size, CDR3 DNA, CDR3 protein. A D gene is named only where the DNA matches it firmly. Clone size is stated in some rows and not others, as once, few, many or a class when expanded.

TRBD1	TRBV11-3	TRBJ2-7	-	TGTGCCAGCAGCTTAGGGGACAGGAGCCAGCAGTACTTC	CASSLGDRSQQYF
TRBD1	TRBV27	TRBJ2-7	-	TGTGCCAGCAGTTCCCGGGACAGGGGGCCCGAGCAGTACTTC	CASSSRDRGPEQYF
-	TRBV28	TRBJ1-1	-	TGTGCCAGCAGTTTTCTATTCAATTCCGACTTCCTTGAAGCTTTCTTT	CASSFLFNSDFLEAFF
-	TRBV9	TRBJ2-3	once	TGTGCCAGCAGCCCAGGCAGGGGCCGCTACACAGATACGCAGTATTTT	CASSPGRGRYTDTQYF
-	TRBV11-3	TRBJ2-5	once	TGTGCCAGCAGCGGAAACTATGAGACCCAGTACTTC	CASSGNYETQYF
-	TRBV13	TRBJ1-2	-	TGTGCCAGCAGCTTAGGGCGTCAGGGGAAGGTATATGGCTACACCTTC	CASSLGRQGKVYGYTF
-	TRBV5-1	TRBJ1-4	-	TGCGCCAGCAGTCCACACACCTCAACTAATGAAAAACTGTTTTTT	CASSPHTSTNEKLFF
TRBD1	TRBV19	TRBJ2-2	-	TGTGCCAGTAGTAGGGGGACAGGGGTCACCGGGGAGCTGTTTTTT	CASSRGTGVTGELFF
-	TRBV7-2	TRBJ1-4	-	TGTGCCAGCAGCTCAGTTGCAACTAATGAAAAACTGTTTTTT	CASSSVATNEKLFF
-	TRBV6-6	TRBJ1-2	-	TGTGCCAGCAGTTACGAGGGGAGGGACTATGGCTACACCTTC	CASSYEGRDYGYTF
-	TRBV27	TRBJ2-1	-	TGTGCCAGCAGTTGGGGGCTGCCGGGTAACAATGAGCAGTTCTTC	CASSWGLPGNNEQFF
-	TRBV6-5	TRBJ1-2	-	TGTGCCAGCAACCCGGGGGGATCAGGTGGCTACACCTTC	CASNPGGSGGYTF
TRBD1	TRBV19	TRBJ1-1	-	TGTGCCAGTAGGGACTCAGGGGGACCGGGCACTGAAGCTTTCTTT	CASRDSGGPGTEAFF
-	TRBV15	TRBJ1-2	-	TGTGCCACCAGCAGAGGACCGCCCGGCGGCTATGGCTACACCTTC	CATSRGPPGGYGYTF
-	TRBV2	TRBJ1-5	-	TGTGCCAGCCTCTCCAGTCTCAATCAGCCCCAGCATTTT	CASLSSLNQPQHF
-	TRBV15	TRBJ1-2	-	TGTGCCACGTGGGGGGGCCGGGCGCAAGGCTACACCTTC	CATWGGRAQGYTF
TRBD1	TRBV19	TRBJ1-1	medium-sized	TGTGCCGCTGGGACAGGGCTTGAAGCTTTCTTT	CAAGTGLEAFF
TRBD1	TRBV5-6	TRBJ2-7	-	TGTGCCAGCAGCACGGGACAGAACTACGAGCAGTACTTC	CASSTGQNYEQYF
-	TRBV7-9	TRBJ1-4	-	TGTGCCAGCAGCCAGTTAGGGGTTAATGAAAAACTGTTTTTT	CASSQLGVNEKLFF
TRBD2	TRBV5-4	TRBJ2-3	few	TGTGCCAGCAGTGGCAGGGGACTAGCGGGGGCCGAAGCGCAGTATTTT	CASSGRGLAGAEAQYF
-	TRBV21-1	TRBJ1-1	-	TGTGCCAGCAGCAAAGTGGGGGGGCTGTGGACTGAAGCTTTCTTT	CASSKVGGLWTEAFF
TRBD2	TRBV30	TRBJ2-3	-	TGTGCCTGGAAGCTCGGGGGGGCCGTCGCCACAGATACGCAGTATTTT	CAWKLGGAVATDTQYF
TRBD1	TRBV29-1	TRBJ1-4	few	TGCAGCGCCACGACCGGGACAGGGGGAGAAAAACTGTTTTTT	CSATTGTGGEKLFF
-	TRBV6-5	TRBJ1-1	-	TGTGCCAGCAGTTACTCGTCTATGTCTGAAGCTTTCTTT	CASSYSSMSEAFF
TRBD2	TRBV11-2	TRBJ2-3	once	TGTGCCAGCAGCTTAATACTAGCGGGGATTAGAGATACGCAGTATTTT	CASSLILAGIRDTQYF
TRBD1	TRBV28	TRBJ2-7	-	TGTGCCAGCAGCCGACCTGGGACAGGGGTATACGAGCAGTACTTC	CASSRPGTGVYEQYF
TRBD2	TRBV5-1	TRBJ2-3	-	TGCGCCAGCAGCCCGTTACCCCCTCAACTAGCGGGGGGGTTGGATACGCAGTATTTT	CASSPLPPQLAGGLDTQYF
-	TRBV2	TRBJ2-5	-	TGTGCCAGCAGTTCGATACTCCTACAAGAGACCCAGTACTTC	CASSSILLQETQYF
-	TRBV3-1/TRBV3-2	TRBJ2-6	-	TGTGCCAGCAGCCAGGGGGGGGCAGGGGCCAACGTCCTGACTTTC	CASSQGGAGANVLTF
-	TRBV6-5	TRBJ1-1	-	TGTGCCAGCAGGCAAGACGGACAGAAGAACACTGAAGCTTTCTTT	CASRQDGQKNTEAFF
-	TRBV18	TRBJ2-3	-	TGTGCCAGCTCACCAACAGGGAACCGAGATACGCAGTATTTT	CASSPTGNRDTQYF
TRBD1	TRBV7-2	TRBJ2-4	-	TGTGCCAGCAGCTTAGAGGGGGACAGGAAAAACATTCAGTACTTC	CASSLEGDRKNIQYF
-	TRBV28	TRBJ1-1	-	TGTGCCAGCAGACGGGAAGGGGGACTAATGAACACTGAAGCTTTCTTT	CASRREGGLMNTEAFF
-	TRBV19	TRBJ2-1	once	TGTGCCAGTAGTATTCAGGCTACCTCCTACAATGAGCAGTTCTTC	CASSIQATSYNEQFF
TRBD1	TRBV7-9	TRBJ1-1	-	TGTGCCAGCAGCTTGGGACAGGGGTCCCTGAACACTGAAGCTTTCTTT	CASSLGQGSLNTEAFF
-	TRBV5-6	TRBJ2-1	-	TGTGCCAGCCGGGTAGCGAGTGAGCAGTTCTTC	CASRVASEQFF
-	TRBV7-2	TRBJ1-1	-	TGTGCCAGCAGCTTAGCTGGGAGAACGAACACTGAAGCTTTCTTT	CASSLAGRTNTEAFF
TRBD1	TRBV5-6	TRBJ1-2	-	TGTGCCAGCAGCTCGGGGACAGGACCTCGCTATGGCTACACCTTC	CASSSGTGPRYGYTF
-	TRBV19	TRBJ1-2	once	TGTGCCAGTAGTATAGTAGCAGGGGCATATGGCTACACCTTC	CASSIVAGAYGYTF
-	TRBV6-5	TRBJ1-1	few	TGTGCCAGCAGTTACAACCTAGAAGCTTTCTTT	CASSYNLEAFF
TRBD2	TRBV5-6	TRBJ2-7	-	TGTGCCAGCAGCCACGGACTAGCGGGGTTCGAGCAGTACTTC	CASSHGLAGFEQYF
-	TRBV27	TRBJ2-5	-	TGTGCCAGCAGTAGGGGGGGCAACCAAGAGACCCAGTACTTC	CASSRGGNQETQYF
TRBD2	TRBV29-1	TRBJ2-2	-	TGCAGCGTTAATCCCAGCGGGGGGGCTAGTCACACCGGGGAGCTGTTTTTT	CSVNPSGGASHTGELFF
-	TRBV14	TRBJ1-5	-	TGTGCCAGCAGCCAGTCAGGGGTCAATCAGCCCCAGCATTTT	CASSQSGVNQPQHF
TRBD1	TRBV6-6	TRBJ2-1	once	TGTGCCAGCAAACCGGGACAGGGCAATGAGCAGTTCTTC	CASKPGQGNEQFF
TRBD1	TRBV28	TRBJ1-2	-	TGTGCCAGCACCGCCGGCGGGACAGGGATCGGCTACACCTTC	CASTAGGTGIGYTF
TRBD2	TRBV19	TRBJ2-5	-	TGTGCCAGTACCGACAGCGGGGGGATCACAGAGACCCAGTACTTC	CASTDSGGITETQYF
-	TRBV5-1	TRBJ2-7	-	TGCGCCAGCAGCTTGAGTGCGGGGCCCTCCTACGAGCAGTACTTC	CASSLSAGPSYEQYF
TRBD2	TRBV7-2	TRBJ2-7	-	TGTGCCAGCAGCTTATCGGCCGGGGGGTACTCCTACGAGCAGTACTTC	CASSLSAGGYSYEQYF
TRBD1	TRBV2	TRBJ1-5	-	TGTGCCAGCAGCCTCGGGACAGGGGGCTCTCAGCCCCAGCATTTT	CASSLGTGGSQPQHF
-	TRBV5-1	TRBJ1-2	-	TGCGCCAGCAGCCCCACGGACAGCTATGGCTACACCTTC	CASSPTDSYGYTF
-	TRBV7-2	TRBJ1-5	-	TGTGCCAGCAGCTCCTTTGGGGGAGGAGGGAATCAGCCCCAGCATTTT	CASSSFGGGGNQPQHF
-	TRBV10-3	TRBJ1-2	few	TGTGCCATCACCGAAACTAGGGAAGGCTACACCTTC	CAITETREGYTF
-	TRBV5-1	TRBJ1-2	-	TGCGCCAGCAGCTCGGGACTGGTGGAGAGGGGCTACACCTTC	CASSSGLVERGYTF
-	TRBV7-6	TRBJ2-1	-	TGTGCCAGCAGCCCCGCCGGAGTGACTAGGGATGAGCAGTTCTTC	CASSPAGVTRDEQFF
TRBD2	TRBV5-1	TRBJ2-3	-	TGCGCCAGCAGGGAGGGGACTAGCGGTAGCACAGATACGCAGTATTTT	CASREGTSGSTDTQYF
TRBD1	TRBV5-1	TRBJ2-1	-	TGCGCCAGCAGCCTCACGACAGGGGCCTCCTACAATGAGCAGTTCTTC	CASSLTTGASYNEQFF
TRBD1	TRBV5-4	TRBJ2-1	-	TGTGCCAGCAGCTTGGGGGGAACAGGGGCCCTCAGCAATGAGCAGTTCTTC	CASSLGGTGALSNEQFF
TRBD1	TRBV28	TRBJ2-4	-	TGTGCCAGCAGTCCAAAGGGACAGAAAAACATTCAGTACTTC	CASSPKGQKNIQYF